One and the same sample provided the 30 T cell receptor beta chains below, sequenced in a study of blood T cell repertoires in COVID-19. Data came from immunoSEQ multiplex PCR; TCRdb stores just in-frame clones and leaves some out. The profile shows hundreds of thousands of clones, 87% of them singletons. Input material: PBMCs or T cells enriched from blood (not recorded which). These receptors were obtained from a middle-aged man in a cohort exposed to, infected with or recovered from COVID-19 (not recorded which).

This clone was seen once. Other DNA sequences in this sample translate to the same CDR3. This chain uses TRBV4-1 with TRBJ2-6; 9 nucleotides match TRBD1. The CDR3 has 17 residues. V lost 4 bases to trimming and J lost 2 bases; unmatched junction nucleotides: 6. The germline gives CDR1 MGHRA, CDR2 YSYEKL. The CDR3 protein is CASSLGQGRAGANVLTF. In DNA form, the CDR3 reads TGCGCCAGCAGCCTCGGACAGGGGAGGGCTGGGGCCAACGTCCTGACTTTC.

The chain links TRBV5-1 to TRBJ1-5, with D perhaps TRBD1 (5 bases). V was pared by 4 bases and J by 4 bases, with 18 bases between. The length of the CDR3 is 16 residues. The germline CDR1 and CDR2 sequences are SGHRS and YFSETQ. The CDR3 reads CASSPNGAGRNQPQHF. The CDR3 nucleotides read TGCGCCAGCAGCCCCAATGGCGCAGGGCGAAATCAGCCCCAGCATTTT.

The chain uses TRBV6-5 and TRBJ2-1; the D gene is possibly TRBD1 (5 bases). The CDR3 has 15 residues. CDR1 and CDR2 (germline): MNHEY, SVGAGI. V was clipped by 7 bases and J by 3 bases, with 16 bases between them. In nucleotides, the CDR3 is TGTGCCAGCACCTACCTGTCAGGGAACTACAATGAGCAGTTCTTC. The encoded protein is CASTYLSGNYNEQFF.

The V and J genes are TRBV21-1 and TRBJ2-7; the table's D gene call, TRBD2, was not cross checked with the DNA. TRBV21-1 is shown as a pseudogene. The CDR3 covers 20 residues. The CDR3, as DNA: TGTGCCAGCAGCAAAGTCTTCAACCAGGGACTAGCGGGAGTAAAAAACGAGCAGTACTTC. Its protein is CASSKVFNQGLAGVKNEQYF.

The chain has TRBV18 and TRBJ2-7, with 7 bases that match TRBD1. The CDR3 has 15 amino acids. V shed 0 bases and J 1 base; nucleotides not matched to a gene: 3. CDR1 KGHSH and CDR2 LQKENI come from the germline V gene. The CDR3 DNA follows: TGTGCCAGCTCACCACCCACAGGGGAGTCCTACGAGCAGTACTTC. Protein product: CASSPPTGESYEQYF.

The genes are TRBV11-1 and TRBJ2-1; 8 nucleotides line up with TRBD2. The CDR3 has 15 residues. After removal of 3 bases from V and 9 bases from J, the junction contained 10 bases not matched to a gene. Germline CDR1 SGHAT, CDR2 FQDESV (reference sequence). The CDR3 DNA reads as TGTGCCAGCAGCTTCTTAGCTAGCGGGTACTTTGAGCAGTTCTTC. Protein: CASSFLASGYFEQFF.

The gene calls are TRBV6-6 and TRBJ2-1, with D maybe TRBD2 (6 bases). V shed 5 bases and J shed 7 bases, with 24 bases lying between them. CDR3 length: 17 amino acids. Germline V lookup: CDR1 MNHNY, CDR2 SVGAGI (reference sequence). The CDR3 loop reads CASSRLAALRGQNEQFF. CDR3 nucleotides: TGTGCCAGCAGTAGATTAGCGGCGTTAAGGGGTCAGAATGAGCAGTTCTTC.

The rearrangement joins TRBV5-1 to TRBJ1-2; TRBD1 aligns across 9 bases. CDR1 is SGHRS and CDR2 is YFSETQ in the germline V gene. Trimming took 0 bases from V and 8 from J; bases not matched to a gene: 8. This CDR3 is built from 15 residues. The CDR3 here is CASSLEGTGTDGYTF. Written as DNA, the CDR3 is TGCGCCAGCAGCTTGGAGGGGACAGGGACCGACGGCTACACCTTC. Full variable domain (missing parts from reference TRBV5-1 and TRBJ1-2): KAGVTQTPRYLIKTRGQQVTLSCSPISGHRSVSWYQQTPGQGLQFLFEYFSETQRNKGNFPGRFSGRQFSNSRSEMNVSTLELGDSALYLCASSLEGTGTDGYTFGSGTRLTVV.

This clone has only one observation. V and J are TRBV30 and TRBJ2-1; 13 bases match TRBD2. Per the germline V gene, CDR1 is GTSNPN and CDR2 is SVGIG (reference sequence). J gave up 7 bases and V 3 bases, and 3 bases lay outside the gene matches. The CDR3 spans 14 residues. The CDR3, as DNA: TGTGCCTGGAGGTGGACTAGCGGGAGTAATGAGCAGTTCTTC. Encoded protein: CAWRWTSGSNEQFF.

The chain has TRBV11-2 and TRBJ2-1; 8 nucleotides line up with TRBD2. The CDR3 has 16 residues. J was trimmed by 2 bases and V by 0 bases; bases with no gene match: 3. Germline V gives CDR1 SGHAT, CDR2 FQNNGV. CDR3 in DNA: TGTGCCAGCAGCTTAGATTGGCGGGGGGCCTACAATGAGCAGTTCTTC. Its translation: CASSLDWRGAYNEQFF. Full variable domain (rest looked up from reference TRBV11-2 and TRBJ2-1): EAGVAQSPRYKIIEKRQSVAFWCNPISGHATLYWYQQILGQGPKLLIQFQNNGVVDDSQLPKDRFSAERLKGVDSTLKIQPAKLEDSAVYLCASSLDWRGAYNEQFFGPGTRLTVL.

The chain employs TRBV2 and TRBJ2-7; D is unclear. The germline V and J ends were trimmed by 8 bases and 0 bases, with 5 bases remaining between them. Germline CDR1 and CDR2: SNHLY and FYNNEI. There are 11 residues in the CDR3. The CDR3 reads CASAYSYEQYF. CDR3 DNA sequence: TGTGCCAGCGCGTACTCCTACGAGCAGTACTTC.

The chain carries TRBV15 and TRBJ1-4; TRBD1 agrees at 8 bases. The CDR3 is 18 amino acids. Germline CDR1 and CDR2: LNHNV and YYDKDF (reference sequence). The V segment lost 1 base and the J segment 6 bases; nucleotides outside the gene matches: 13. In DNA, the CDR3 is TGTGCCACCAGCAGAGGGGACAGGTCCGCGCTGGGGGATGAAAAACTGTTTTTT. Encoded protein: CATSRGDRSALGDEKLFF.

This sequence joins TRBV3-1 (or the pseudogene TRBV3-2) and TRBJ2-1; 8 bases line up with TRBD2. Germline CDR1 reads LGHDT; CDR2 reads YNNKEL (reference sequence). J lost 8 bases, V lost 7 bases, and 10 bases had no gene match. This CDR3 region has 14 residues. CDR3 sequence: CASTGTRVSYEQFF. The DNA for the CDR3 is TGTGCCAGCACCGGGACTAGAGTTAGTTATGAGCAGTTCTTC.

The V call is TRBV5-1, the J call TRBJ2-2; TRBD1 agrees at 8 bases. Germline CDR1 reads SGHRS; CDR2 reads YFSETQ. Trimming removed 2 bases from V and 5 bases from J; junction bases left unmatched: 8. The CDR3 length is 16 residues. CDR3 nucleotide sequence: TGCGCCAGCAGCTTAGGGCGAGGACAGGGTACCGGGGAGCTGTTTTTT. This encodes CASSLGRGQGTGELFF.

The chain combines TRBV19 with TRBJ2-2; 11 bases line up with TRBD2. CDR1 LNHDA and CDR2 SQIVND come from the germline V gene (reference sequence). V was clipped by 6 bases and J by 0 bases; unmatched bases: 3. There are 16 residues in the CDR3. The CDR3: CASRELAGANTGELFF. The CDR3 DNA sequence: TGTGCCAGTAGGGAACTAGCGGGGGCGAACACCGGGGAGCTGTTTTTT.

This clone was seen just once. The rearrangement links TRBV14 to TRBJ2-2; TRBD1 might be the D (6 bases). Trimming shortened V by 4 bases and J by 5 bases, and 17 bases separated the two germline ends. The CDR3 length is 16 residues. CDR1 is SGHDN and CDR2 is FVKESK in the germline V gene. The CDR3: CASSPRRDIRTGELFF. Here the CDR3 DNA reads TGTGCCAGCAGCCCGCGCCGGGACATCCGGACCGGGGAGCTGTTTTTT.

The chain joins TRBV2 to TRBJ1-5; unclear D gene. The V end was cut by 2 bases, the J end by 7 bases, with 9 bases between. From germline, CDR1 is SNHLY and CDR2 FYNNEI. The CDR3 covers 13 residues. DNA of the CDR3: TGTGCCAGCAGTGAAAACAGCTACCAGCCCCAGCATTTT. This codes for CASSENSYQPQHF.

V is TRBV6-1 and J is TRBJ2-7, with TRBD2 identical over 12 bases. Germline CDR1 MNHNS, CDR2 SASEGT. The CDR3 sequence is 15 residues long. The J segment lost 4 bases and the V segment lost 5 bases, leaving 6 bases of the junction unmatched. The CDR3 loop reads CASSLPGTSGYEQYF. The DNA for the CDR3 is TGTGCCAGCAGTCTCCCCGGGACTAGCGGGTACGAGCAGTACTTC.

V usage is TRBV9 and J usage is TRBJ1-2; D not certain. The germline CDR1 and CDR2 sequences are SGDLS and YYNGEE. This CDR3 comprises 12 residues. V lost 4 bases and J lost 4, with 8 bases in between. CDR3 DNA sequence: TGTGCCAGCAGCACCAACACCTATGGCTACACCTTC. As protein: CASSTNTYGYTF.

The gene calls are TRBV30 and TRBJ2-3; 9 positions match TRBD1. Germline loops: CDR1 GTSNPN, CDR2 SVGIG (reference sequence). CDR3 length equals 15 residues. V shed 5 bases, J shed 5 bases, and the junction held 11 bases outside the gene matches. Here the CDR3 reads CAWGGQGLDGDTQYF. The CDR3 DNA reads as TGTGCCTGGGGAGGACAGGGGTTGGACGGAGATACGCAGTATTTT.

The V and J genes are TRBV5-8 and TRBJ1-5; D perhaps matches TRBD1 (6 bases). CDR3 length equals 17 residues. V lost 3 bases to trimming and J lost 0 bases, with 16 bases between them. The germline V gene encodes CDR1 SGHTS and CDR2 YDEGEE. The CDR3 spells CASSSLTGLYSNQPQHF. For the CDR3, the DNA is TGTGCCAGCAGCTCCCTAACAGGGCTTTATAGCAATCAGCCCCAGCATTTT.

This chain connects TRBV5-1 to TRBJ2-7; 11 bases agree with TRBD2. The germline V gene has CDR1 SGHRS and CDR2 YFSETQ. The trim removed 4 bases at V and 4 bases at J, leaving 7 bases unmatched. This CDR3 is 15 amino acids long. In nucleotides, the CDR3 is TGCGCCAGCAGCCCGGGACTAGCGGTGGGGTACGAGCAGTACTTC. This gives the protein CASSPGLAVGYEQYF.

The rearrangement links TRBV21-1 to TRBJ2-7; TRBD1, the table's D call, lacks a check against the DNA. TRBV21-1 is a documented pseudogene. This CDR3 spans 12 amino acids. The CDR3 loop is CASSQASYEQYF. The DNA of the CDR3 is TGTGCCAGCAGTCAGGCCTCCTACGAGCAGTACTTC.

This clone was seen only once. This chain joins TRBV2 and TRBJ2-1, with 9 positions matching TRBD2. The CDR3 is 16 residues long. The V and J ends lost 6 bases and 4 bases, in that order; junction bases with no gene match: 10. From germline, CDR1 is SNHLY and CDR2 FYNNEI. This chain's CDR3 is CASSGLTSGRYNEQFF. The DNA for the CDR3 is TGTGCCAGCAGCGGACTGACTAGCGGCAGATACAATGAGCAGTTCTTC.

The CDR3 nucleotides read TGTGCCAGCTCACCACTTACCGGGATCCATCCGGACTATGGCTACACCTTC. Translation: CASSPLTGIHPDYGYTF. This chain joins TRBV18 and TRBJ1-2, with D hard to call. V gave up 1 base and J gave up 3 bases, with 18 bases separating them. The CDR3 consists of 17 residues. CDR1 and CDR2 from the germline V gene are KGHSH and LQKENI.

The rearrangement joins TRBV5-8 to TRBJ1-1; maybe TRBD1 (5 bases). The CDR3 loop spans 15 amino acids. V lost 0 bases and J 5 bases, leaving 14 bases between the germline ends. From germline, CDR1 is SGHTS and CDR2 YDEGEE. CDR3 region: CASSLGVGVWTEAFF. For the CDR3, the DNA is TGTGCCAGCAGCTTGGGCGTAGGGGTGTGGACTGAAGCTTTCTTT.

V gene TRBV11-2 combines with J gene TRBJ1-1, with 9 nucleotides matching TRBD1. The CDR3 runs to 14 residues. The ends lost 3 bases at V and 11 bases at J; junction bases unmatched: 10. Germline V gene data show CDR1 as SGHAT and CDR2 as FQNNGV. CDR3 in DNA: TGTGCCAGCAGCTTTCCGGGACAGGGAACGAGTGCTTTCTTT. Amino acids: CASSFPGQGTSAFF.

The CDR3 DNA follows: TGTGCCAGCAGCCCCGGGACAGGAGGGCTCGCTGAAGCTTTCTTT. Amino acid sequence: CASSPGTGGLAEAFF. This sequence joins TRBV7-9 and TRBJ1-1; TRBD1 agrees at 8 bases. The junction had 11 bases not matched to a gene; V was cut back by 5 bases and J by 6 bases. CDR3 size: 15 residues. Germline V gene data show CDR1 as SEHNR and CDR2 as FQNEAQ (reference sequence).

V and J are TRBV6-4 and TRBJ1-1; D is ambiguous. V shed 6 bases and J shed 1 base, with 9 bases lying between them. The length of the CDR3 is 13 residues. Germline lookup yields CDR1 MRHNA and CDR2 SNTAGT. As DNA, the CDR3 is TGTGCCAGCAGCCGTTCAGGGAACACTGAAGCTTTCTTT. Translating gives CASSRSGNTEAFF.

V gene TRBV28 combines with J gene TRBJ2-6; tentative D call: TRBD1 (5 bases). The CDR3 has 17 amino acids. Germline CDR1 and CDR2: MDHEN and SYDVKM. V was pared by 2 bases and J by 2 bases, with 13 bases between. The CDR3 spells CASSLPGSGTGANVLTF. The DNA of the CDR3 is TGTGCCAGCAGTTTACCAGGGTCCGGCACTGGGGCCAACGTCCTGACTTTC.